The entry that follows covers one TCR beta chain sequence. The data were taken from a study of blood T cell repertoires in COVID-19. Study overall: Nucleic acid was either cDNA or gDNA, and it came from T cells, B-cell-depleted T cells, or PBMCs.

In the original processing: By means of reference gene primer amplification, nucleated cell counts were estimated. TCRdb's copy holds only in-frame clones and misses some; the assay was immunoSEQ multiplex PCR. V and J calls and clone size come straight from that table; D and trimming were deduced from the DNA. This table has tens of thousands of clones, over 80% appearing once. V lost 3 bases, J lost 4 bases, and 12 bases lay in between. The CDR3 has 14 residues. Germline V gene data show CDR1 as LNHDA and CDR2 as SQIVND (reference sequence). The receptor's source is a human donor in a cohort sampled during active COVID-19. The chain employs TRBV19 and TRBJ1-2, with D uncertain. The sample was peripheral blood. DNA for the CDR3: TGTGCCAGTAGTATCGCTCGAGGGAGCTATGGCTACACCTTC. As protein: CASSIARGSYGYTF.